This T cell receptor (beta chain) was recorded in a study of cytomegalovirus exposure and HLA in healthy donors. This clone appeared a few times. PCR was performed using 60 Vbeta and 13 Jbeta primers. Assay used: immunoSEQ multiplex PCR; TCRdb lists only in-frame clones, some missing. The sample yields tens of thousands of clones, roughly 72% seen once. V lost 5 bases to trimming and J lost 2 bases, with 13 bases between them. The length of the CDR3 is 14 residues. CDR1 is SGDLS and CDR2 is YYNGEE in the germline V gene. The specimen sequenced was PBMCs. The V and J genes are TRBV9 and TRBJ2-5, with D perhaps TRBD2 (5 bases). The origin of this receptor is a man aged 35 to 55 in good health and CMV-seropositive. The DNA for the CDR3 is TGTGCCAGCAGTAGCCTCGGCGGGCAAGAGACCCAGTACTTC. As protein: CASSSLGGQETQYF. The full variable domain, completed using reference TRBV9 and TRBJ2-5, is DSGVTQTPKHLITATGQRVTLRCSPRSGDLSVYWYQQSLDQGLQFLIQYYNGEERAKGNILERFSAQQFPDLHSELNLSSLELGDSALYFCASSSLGGQETQYFGPGTRLLVL.